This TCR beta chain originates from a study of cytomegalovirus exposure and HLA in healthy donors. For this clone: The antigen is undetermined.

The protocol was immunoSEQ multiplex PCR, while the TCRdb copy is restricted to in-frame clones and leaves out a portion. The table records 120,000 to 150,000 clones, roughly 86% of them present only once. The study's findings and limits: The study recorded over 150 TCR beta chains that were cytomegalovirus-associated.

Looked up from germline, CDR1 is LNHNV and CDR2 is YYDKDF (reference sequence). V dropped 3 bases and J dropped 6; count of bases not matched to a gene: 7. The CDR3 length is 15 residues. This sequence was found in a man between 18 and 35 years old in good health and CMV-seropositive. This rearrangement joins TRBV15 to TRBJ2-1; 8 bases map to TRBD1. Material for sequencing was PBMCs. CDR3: CATSSDRGVANEQFF. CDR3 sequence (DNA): TGTGCCACCAGCAGCGACAGGGGAGTCGCCAATGAGCAGTTCTTC.